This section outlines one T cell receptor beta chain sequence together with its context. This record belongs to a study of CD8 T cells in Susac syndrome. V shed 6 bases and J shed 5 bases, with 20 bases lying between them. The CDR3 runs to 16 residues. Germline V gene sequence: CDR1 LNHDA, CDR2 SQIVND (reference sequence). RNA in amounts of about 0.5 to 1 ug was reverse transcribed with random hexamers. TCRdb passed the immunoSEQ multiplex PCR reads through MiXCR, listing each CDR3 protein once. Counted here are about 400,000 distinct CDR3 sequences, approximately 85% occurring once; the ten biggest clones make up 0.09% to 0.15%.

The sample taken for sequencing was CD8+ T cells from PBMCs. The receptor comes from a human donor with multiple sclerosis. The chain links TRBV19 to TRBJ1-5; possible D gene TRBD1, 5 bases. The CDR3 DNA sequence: TGTGCCAGTAGCCATATCCTGGTGGGACGGCATCAGCCCCAGCATTTT. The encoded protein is CASSHILVGRHQPQHF. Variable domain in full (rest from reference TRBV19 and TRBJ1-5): DGGITQSPKYLFRKEGQNVTLSCEQNLNHDAMYWYRQDPGQGLRLIYYSQIVNDFQKGDIAEGYSVSREKKESFPLTVTSAQKNPTAFYLCASSHILVGRHQPQHFGDGTRLSIL.